A single TCR beta chain is shown here with its context. Time point indicated: sample taken at primary tumor resection. No cells were sorted before sequencing. The whole RNA sequenced was extracted from tumor, nontumor lung or frozen PBMC. The cohort: over 70 early-stage, untreated non-small cell lung cancer patients. These data belong to a study of spatial heterogeneity in lung cancer. About the study: The mean occurrence of each unique TCR and UMI combination in raw reads exceeded nine.

Per germline, CDR1 MNHEY and CDR2 SVGEGT. Trimming shortened V by 6 bases and J by 9 bases, and 21 bases separated the two germline ends. This CDR3 has 14 amino acids. Single TCR cDNA molecules each had their own unique molecular identifier. Using its own MiXCR run on the 5' RACE reads, TCRdb lists one record per CDR3 protein. The sample lists 85,000 to 100,000 distinct CDR3 sequences, around 12% occurring once. This receptor was taken from a male donor with early-stage non-small cell lung cancer. This chain joins TRBV6-2 or TRBV6-3 and TRBJ2-7; D perhaps matches TRBD2 (5 bases). This sample comprised PBMCs, obtained at surgery. For the CDR3, the DNA is TGTGCCAGCAGACCGGTCGGAGGACGTCTGGGGCAGTACTTC. Protein sequence: CASRPVGGRLGQYF.